These 18 T cell receptor beta chains were all obtained from the same sample, sequenced in a study of OX40 agonist ivuxolimab in advanced cancers. TCRdb keeps only in-frame clones here, not all; method: immunoSEQ multiplex PCR. The sample consists of fewer than 120,000 clones, roughly 90% of them appearing once. The specimen comprised CD4+ or CD8+ T cells sorted from blood, sampled in a trial of the OX40 agonist ivuxolimab. The source of these receptors is an adult with an advanced solid tumor such as melanoma, head and neck, liver or kidney cancer.

The rearrangement joins TRBV9 to TRBJ1-4; the match to TRBD1 covers 8 bases. The J segment lost 2 bases and the V segment lost 4 bases, leaving 7 bases of the junction unmatched. CDR3 length: 16 amino acids. Germline V lookup: CDR1 SGDLS, CDR2 YYNGEE. This CDR3 is CASSWGQGATNEKLFF. CDR3 nucleotides: TGTGCCAGCAGCTGGGGGCAGGGGGCGACTAATGAAAAACTGTTTTTT.

This clone was detected once. CDR3 coding DNA: TGTGCCAGCAGACCTGGGGGGCTTTCAGATACGCAGTATTTT. This translates into CASRPGGLSDTQYF. This chain links TRBV6-1 with TRBJ2-3; D tentatively reads TRBD1 or TRBD2 (6 bases each). With 6 bases removed from V and 4 bases from J, the gap between germline ends came to 14 bases. This CDR3 is 14 amino acids long. CDR1 MNHNS and CDR2 SASEGT come from the germline V gene.

This chain uses TRBV5-1 with TRBJ2-7, with TRBD1 matching over 11 bases. The V gene's germline CDR1 is SGHRS and CDR2 YFSETQ. The V segment lost 0 bases and the J segment 3 bases; nucleotides outside the gene matches: 2. This CDR3 is 15 amino acids long. CDR3 bases: TGCGCCAGCAGCTTGGCCGGGACAGGGGGCTACGAGCAGTACTTC. Protein: CASSLAGTGGYEQYF.

CDR3 sequence reads: CASSPANYGYTF. CDR3 sequence (DNA): TGTGCCAGCAGCCCAGCGAATTATGGCTACACCTTC. The chain employs TRBV9 and TRBJ1-2; D gene unclear. CDR3 length: 12 amino acids. CDR1 and CDR2 from the germline V gene are SGDLS and YYNGEE. V was shortened by 4 bases and J by 5 bases, with 9 bases between the two germline ends.

The chain joins TRBV7-8 to TRBJ1-3; 9 nucleotides agree with TRBD1. After removal of 4 bases from V and 0 bases from J, the junction contained 10 bases not matched to a gene. Germline V gene lookup returns CDR1 SGHVS and CDR2 FQNEAQ. The CDR3 runs to 18 residues. CDR3 sequence: CASSSRDRVWDSGNTIYF. CDR3 DNA sequence: TGTGCCAGCAGCTCCCGGGACAGGGTTTGGGACTCTGGAAACACCATATATTTT.

This chain's CDR3 is CASSLGRFYEQYF. The CDR3 nucleotides are TGTGCCAGCAGTTTGGGGAGGTTCTACGAGCAGTACTTC. The rearrangement uses TRBV28 and TRBJ2-7; tentative D call: TRBD2 (6 bases). Germline values: CDR1 MDHEN, CDR2 SYDVKM. V lost 3 bases and J lost 3, with 9 bases in between. This CDR3 spans 13 amino acids.

CDR3 region: CASSWIGTKLGGGYTF. CDR3 sequence (DNA): TGCGCCAGCAGTTGGATAGGGACAAAGCTTGGGGGTGGCTACACCTTC. The rearrangement uses TRBV10-1 and TRBJ1-2, with TRBD1 as a possible D gene (6 bases). The CDR3 runs to 16 residues. Deletions cut 5 bases from V and 7 bases from J, with 23 bases between. Looked up from germline, CDR1 is WNHNN and CDR2 is SYGVQD (reference sequence).

In this sample, this clone turned up once. This chain links TRBV19 with TRBJ1-1, with D possibly being TRBD1 (5 bases). The V end lost 5 bases, the J end lost 5 bases, and 15 bases lay between the germline ends. The CDR3 spans 14 residues. Looked up from germline, CDR1 is LNHDA and CDR2 is SQIVND (reference sequence). The CDR3 spells CASSEIPGRTEAFF. The CDR3 DNA sequence: TGTGCCAGTAGTGAGATTCCAGGGAGGACTGAAGCTTTCTTT.

The chain has TRBV4-3 and TRBJ2-1; D gene unclear. Germline values: CDR1 LGHNA, CDR2 YSLEER. Trimming took 0 bases from V and 1 from J, leaving 7 bases between them. The CDR3 extends over 15 amino acids. The CDR3 protein is CASSQDPGSYNEQFF. DNA of the CDR3: TGCGCCAGCAGCCAAGACCCAGGTTCCTACAATGAGCAGTTCTTC.

This chain joins TRBV5-5 and TRBJ1-2; D unresolved. Germline V gene data show CDR1 as SGHKS and CDR2 as YYEKEE (reference sequence). V dropped 0 bases and J dropped 5 bases, with 14 bases sitting between them. The CDR3 is 15 amino acids. CDR3 DNA sequence: TGTGCCAGCAGCTTGGCTCCGGGGTCGGGGTATGGCTACACCTTC. Encoded protein: CASSLAPGSGYGYTF.

The chain couples TRBV9 to TRBJ2-5; possible D gene TRBD2, 5 bases. The CDR3 runs 13 residues. V shed 0 bases and J shed 7 bases, with 10 bases lying between them. Looked up from germline, CDR1 is SGDLS and CDR2 is YYNGEE. This chain's CDR3 is CASSVDQAGTQYF. The CDR3, as DNA: TGTGCCAGCAGCGTAGACCAGGCGGGGACCCAGTACTTC.

This clone appeared many times. This chain joins TRBV15 and TRBJ2-7; possibly TRBD1 or TRBD2 for D (5 bases each). The germline CDR1 and CDR2 sequences are LNHNV and YYDKDF (reference sequence). Trimming stripped 1 base from V and 0 bases from J, with 16 bases between. The CDR3 is 17 residues long. The CDR3 protein is CATSRARGRLSSYEQYF. The CDR3 DNA reads TGTGCCACCAGCAGAGCCCGGGGCAGACTGAGCTCCTACGAGCAGTACTTC. The complete variable domain, with remaining parts taken from reference TRBV15 and TRBJ2-7, reads DAMVIQNPRYQVTQFGKPVTLSCSQTLNHNVMYWYQQKSSQAPKLLFHYYDKDFNNEADTPDNFQSRRPNTSFCFLDIRSPGLGDTAMYLCATSRARGRLSSYEQYFGPGTRLTVT.

The chain employs TRBV27 and TRBJ1-2, with D hard to call. The CDR3 is 13 amino acids. Trimming took 2 bases from V and 8 from J, leaving 12 bases between them. Germline V gives CDR1 MNHEY, CDR2 SMNVEV (reference sequence). The CDR3 DNA follows: TGTGCCAGCAGTTTAGCCGGGTTGGGAGGCTACACCTTC. This translates into CASSLAGLGGYTF.

The genes are TRBV30 and TRBJ1-4, with 9 bases matching TRBD1. The V gene end was trimmed by 4 bases and the J gene end by 5 bases; junction bases not matched to a gene: 2. Germline assignment: CDR1 GTSNPN and CDR2 SVGIG (reference sequence). The CDR3 consists of 13 residues. The CDR3 sequence is CAWNRGRNEKLFF. The DNA of the CDR3 is TGTGCCTGGAACAGGGGGCGGAATGAAAAACTGTTTTTT.

Written as DNA, the CDR3 is TGTGCCAGCAGCTTGGTTGGTGGGGGGGCTGGGGCCAACGTCCTGACTTTC. Protein sequence: CASSLVGGGAGANVLTF. This sequence joins TRBV5-6 and TRBJ2-6; 7 bases match TRBD2. CDR3 length: 17 amino acids. Germline V gene data show CDR1 as SGHDT and CDR2 as YYEEEE. V lost 0 bases to trimming and J lost 2 bases; unmatched junction nucleotides: 5.

This clone was detected once. This chain connects TRBV28 to TRBJ2-7; maybe TRBD1 (6 bases). Trimming pared 9 bases from V and 0 bases from J, leaving 15 bases between. Germline V gene sequence: CDR1 MDHEN, CDR2 SYDVKM. The CDR3 consists of 14 residues. Here the CDR3 reads CASSKGGFSYEQYF. CDR3 in DNA: TGTGCCAGTAGCAAAGGGGGTTTCTCCTACGAGCAGTACTTC.

The V gene is TRBV25-1, the J gene TRBJ2-1, with unresolved D. Per the germline V gene, CDR1 is MGHDK and CDR2 is SYGVNS. The CDR3 consists of 17 residues. V was clipped by 4 bases and J by 1 base, with 17 bases between them. CDR3 sequence reads: CASSGPRRADSYNEQFF. The CDR3 nucleotides are TGTGCCAGCAGTGGCCCTCGCCGGGCGGATTCCTACAATGAGCAGTTCTTC.

This chain uses TRBV4-3 with TRBJ1-3; D gene uncertain. The V gene's germline CDR1 is LGHNA and CDR2 YSLEER. The length of the CDR3 is 15 residues. The V and J ends lost 6 bases and 0 bases respectively, with 12 bases between them. The CDR3, as DNA: TGCGCCAGCAGTCTTGGACGGAACTCTGGAAACACCATATATTTT. Its translation is CASSLGRNSGNTIYF.